Below, 21 T cell receptor beta chains from the same sample are listed, as sequenced in a study of cytomegalovirus exposure and HLA in healthy donors. 13 Jbeta primers and 60 Vbeta primers were used for the PCR. Sequencing used immunoSEQ multiplex PCR; TCRdb keeps in-frame clones, though not all of them. The sample carries 120,000 to 150,000 clones, roughly 80% recorded once. The sample comprised PBMCs. Receptors were obtained from a woman aged 40 to 49 in good health and CMV-seropositive.

This clone was counted many times. The chain recombines TRBV6-5 with TRBJ1-1, with 7 bases that match TRBD1. Germline loops: CDR1 MNHEY, CDR2 SVGAGI. V trimming: 1 base; J trimming: 4 bases; junction bases outside the gene matches: 9. This CDR3 is 16 amino acids long. The CDR3 coding sequence is TGTGCCAGCAGTTACTTAACAGGGGTCTCCGGCACTGAAGCTTTCTTT. Protein sequence: CASSYLTGVSGTEAFF.

This rearrangement joins TRBV5-1 to TRBJ1-3; 7 bases agree with TRBD1. J gave up 0 bases and V 4 bases, and 4 bases lay outside the gene matches. Germline loops: CDR1 SGHRS, CDR2 YFSETQ. The CDR3 runs 15 residues. CDR3 in amino acids: CASSPGQSSGNTIYF. CDR3 coding DNA: TGCGCCAGCAGCCCGGGACAGAGCTCTGGAAACACCATATATTTT.

This clone came up once. The chain employs TRBV5-4 and TRBJ2-7; 7 bases align to TRBD1. The CDR3 has 14 residues. V lost 0 bases, J lost 3 bases, and 3 bases stayed unmatched. Germline V gives CDR1 SGHNT, CDR2 YYREEE (reference sequence). The CDR3 sequence is CASSLEGGHYEQYF. The CDR3 DNA is TGTGCCAGCAGCTTGGAAGGGGGCCACTACGAGCAGTACTTC.

This clone was detected a few times. V is TRBV18 and J is TRBJ1-1, with a possible D match to TRBD1 (5 bases). This CDR3 is 15 amino acids long. In germline, CDR1 is KGHSH, CDR2 LQKENI. V gave up 3 bases and J gave up 1 base, with 12 bases separating them. In DNA, the CDR3 is TGTGCCAGCTCACCGGGAAACAGGCAGAACACTGAAGCTTTCTTT. It is translated as CASSPGNRQNTEAFF.

The chain employs TRBV6-4 and TRBJ2-7; D perhaps matches TRBD2 (6 bases). Germline V lookup: CDR1 MRHNA, CDR2 SNTAGT. The CDR3 loop spans 14 amino acids. V lost 8 bases and J 2 bases, leaving 16 bases between the germline ends. Here the CDR3 DNA reads TGTGCCAGCGGCCGGGACTTTTTCCCCTACGAGCAGTACTTC. Translation: CASGRDFFPYEQYF.

The chain couples TRBV5-6 to TRBJ1-1, with TRBD1 matching 7 bases. Germline values: CDR1 SGHDT, CDR2 YYEEEE. This CDR3 region has 13 residues. V lost 7 bases and J lost 4; bases outside the gene matches: 7. The DNA of the CDR3 is TGTGCCAGCGGCCGGCAGGGGGGCACTGAAGCTTTCTTT. The encoded protein is CASGRQGGTEAFF.

The chain uses TRBV5-1 and TRBJ1-4; maybe TRBD1 (6 bases). CDR1 and CDR2 from the germline V gene are SGHRS and YFSETQ. Trimming stripped 0 bases from V and 0 bases from J, with 9 bases between. The CDR3 has 16 residues. The CDR3 bases are TGCGCCAGCAGCTTGGGGGGGCTCGCAACTAATGAAAAACTGTTTTTT. Its translation: CASSLGGLATNEKLFF.

The chain links TRBV7-2 to TRBJ2-3; TRBD2 matches at 9 bases. Germline loops: CDR1 SGHTA, CDR2 FQGNSA. J lost 5 bases, V lost 6 bases, and 6 bases had no gene match. This CDR3 region has 14 residues. Written as DNA, the CDR3 is TGTGCCAGCAGGGCGGGGGGGATTATAGATACGCAGTATTTT. Its translation is CASRAGGIIDTQYF.

V gene TRBV2 combines with J gene TRBJ2-5; TRBD2 might be the D (5 bases). The CDR3 is made up of 11 amino acids. Per germline, CDR1 SNHLY and CDR2 FYNNEI. Trimming took 3 bases from V and 7 from J, leaving 6 bases between them. CDR3 DNA sequence: TGTGCCAGCAGTGACGCGGGGACCCAGTACTTC. Translation: CASSDAGTQYF.

The CDR3 spells CASSFGGTFNYGYTF. The CDR3 nucleotides are TGTGCCAGCAGCTTCGGAGGGACCTTTAACTATGGCTACACCTTC. The rearrangement joins TRBV2 to TRBJ1-2; maybe TRBD1 (5 bases). Germline CDR1 and CDR2: SNHLY and FYNNEI. The CDR3 length is 15 residues. Trimming removed 6 bases from V and 1 base from J, with 15 bases in between.

J is TRBJ1-6 and V is TRBV30; D might be TRBD1 (5 bases). Trimming took 2 bases from V and 0 from J, leaving 5 bases between them. This CDR3 is built from 14 residues. Germline loops: CDR1 GTSNPN, CDR2 SVGIG (reference sequence). The DNA for the CDR3 is TGTGCCTGGAGTAGGGGCTCCTATAATTCACCCCTCCACTTT. It encodes CAWSRGSYNSPLHF.

The CDR3 DNA is TGTGCCAGCAGTTTCCAACGGACAGAGAACACCGGGGAGCTGTTTTTT. Its protein is CASSFQRTENTGELFF. The genes are TRBV28 and TRBJ2-2; the D gene is possibly TRBD1 (6 bases). The CDR3 has 16 residues. Per germline, CDR1 MDHEN and CDR2 SYDVKM. V shed 3 bases and J shed 1 base, with 12 bases lying between them. Full variable domain (missing parts from reference TRBV28 and TRBJ2-2): DVKVTQSSRYLVKRTGEKVFLECVQDMDHENMFWYRQDPGLGLRLIYFSYDVKMKEKGDIPEGYSVSREKKERFSLILESASTNQTSMYLCASSFQRTENTGELFFGEGSRLTVL.

This clone has just a few counts. The chain combines TRBV7-2 with TRBJ1-2; D remains ambiguous. The CDR3 has 12 amino acids. Trimming left V 3 bases short and J 2 bases short, with 4 bases between. CDR1 is SGHTA, CDR2 FQGNSA, per germline. The CDR3, as DNA: TGTGCCAGCAGCTTCCAGAACTATGGCTACACCTTC. The encoded protein is CASSFQNYGYTF.

The chain has TRBV5-1 and TRBJ1-1; a weak D match, TRBD1 (6 bases). This CDR3 is 13 amino acids long. Germline V gene sequence: CDR1 SGHRS, CDR2 YFSETQ. V shed 4 bases and J shed 5 bases, with 12 bases lying between them. CDR3 in DNA: TGCGCCAGCAGCCCCTCAGGGGCTACTGAAGCTTTCTTT. Its protein product is CASSPSGATEAFF.

This clone turned up a few times. The chain joins TRBV29-1 to TRBJ2-5; 8 nucleotides agree with TRBD2. V was pared by 8 bases and J by 2 bases, with 4 bases of the junction left unmatched. The CDR3 is made up of 12 amino acids. The germline V gene has CDR1 SQVTM and CDR2 ANQGSEA. The CDR3 loop reads CSSKRGQETQYF. The CDR3 DNA follows: TGCAGCTCTAAGCGGGGGCAAGAGACCCAGTACTTC. Complete variable domain (other parts from reference TRBV29-1 and TRBJ2-5): SAVISQKPSRDICQRGTSLTIQCQVDSQVTMMFWYRQQPGQSLTLIATANQGSEATYESGFVIDKFPISRPNLTFSTLTVSNMSPEDSSIYLCSSKRGQETQYFGPGTRLLVL.

V is TRBV15 and J is TRBJ1-4; 7 positions match TRBD1. CDR3 length equals 15 residues. Germline V gives CDR1 LNHNV, CDR2 YYDKDF (reference sequence). V shed 3 bases and J 0 bases; nucleotides not matched to a gene: 1. DNA of the CDR3: TGTGCCACCAGCAGGACAGGGACAACTAATGAAAAACTGTTTTTT. Encoded protein: CATSRTGTTNEKLFF.

This clone has a handful of counts. The rearrangement joins TRBV7-9 to TRBJ2-1; D might be TRBD2 (6 bases). CDR1 and CDR2 from the germline V gene are SEHNR and FQNEAQ (reference sequence). The CDR3 sequence is 13 residues long. Trimming took off 4 bases at V and 10 bases at J, with 14 bases between the two ends. The DNA of the CDR3 is TGTGCCAGCAGCTGGGGGGAGGCAACCGAGCAGTTCTTC. Encoded protein: CASSWGEATEQFF.

The genes are TRBV19 and TRBJ1-1, with 9 nucleotides matching TRBD1. Germline trimming cut 9 bases from V and 7 bases from J; bases unmatched to any gene: 12. The CDR3 is made up of 14 amino acids. Germline V gene lookup returns CDR1 LNHDA and CDR2 SQIVND (reference sequence). CDR3 loop: CASKNPGQGIEAFF. In DNA, the CDR3 is TGTGCCAGCAAGAACCCGGGACAGGGAATTGAAGCTTTCTTT. Supplemented by reference TRBV19 and TRBJ1-1, the full variable domain reads DGGITQSPKYLFRKEGQNVTLSCEQNLNHDAMYWYRQDPGQGLRLIYYSQIVNDFQKGDIAEGYSVSREKKESFPLTVTSAQKNPTAFYLCASKNPGQGIEAFFGQGTRLTVV.

The V and J genes are TRBV7-2 and TRBJ2-1; TRBD2 matches 9 bases. This CDR3 region has 16 residues. Germline CDR1 SGHTA, CDR2 FQGNSA. The J segment lost 8 bases and the V segment lost 1 base, leaving 9 bases of the junction unmatched. DNA of the CDR3: TGTGCCAGCAGCTTAGGGGGGCGGGGGGGCTTCGATGAGCAGTTCTTC. Amino acid sequence: CASSLGGRGGFDEQFF.

The rearrangement joins TRBV6-5 to TRBJ2-2; TRBD1 aligns across 8 bases. The ends lost 6 bases at V and 3 bases at J; junction bases unmatched: 6. CDR1 and CDR2 from the germline V gene are MNHEY and SVGAGI. The CDR3 covers 15 residues. CDR3 sequence: CASRWGQAYTGELFF. CDR3 DNA: TGTGCCAGCAGGTGGGGACAGGCCTACACCGGGGAGCTGTTTTTT.

The chain carries TRBV5-1 and TRBJ2-3, with 7 bases that match TRBD1. CDR1 and CDR2 (germline): SGHRS, YFSETQ. CDR3 length equals 16 residues. Losses at the gene ends were 2 bases for V and 2 bases for J; bases not matched to a gene: 8. This CDR3 is CASSFLRQGTTDTQYF. CDR3 nucleotide sequence: TGCGCCAGCAGCTTCCTAAGACAGGGAACCACAGATACGCAGTATTTT.